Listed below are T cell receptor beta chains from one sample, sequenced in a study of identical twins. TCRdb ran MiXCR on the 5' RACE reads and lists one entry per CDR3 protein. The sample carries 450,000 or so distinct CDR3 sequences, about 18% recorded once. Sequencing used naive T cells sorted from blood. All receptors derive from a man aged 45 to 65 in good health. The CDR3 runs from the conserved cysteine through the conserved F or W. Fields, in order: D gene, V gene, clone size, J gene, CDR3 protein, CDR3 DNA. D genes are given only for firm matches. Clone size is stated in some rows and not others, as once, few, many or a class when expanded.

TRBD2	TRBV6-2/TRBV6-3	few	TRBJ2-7	CASSSGTSGRFSYEQYF	TGTGCCAGCAGTTCCGGGACTAGCGGGAGATTTTCCTACGAGCAGTACTTC
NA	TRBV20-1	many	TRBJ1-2	CSARANRGGYGYTF	TGCAGTGCTAGAGCCAATCGGGGTGGGTATGGCTACACCTTC
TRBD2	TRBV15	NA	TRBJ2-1	CATSRDLGSSGGQGEQFF	TGTGCCACCAGCAGAGATCTAGGATCTAGCGGGGGCCAAGGGGAGCAGTTCTTC
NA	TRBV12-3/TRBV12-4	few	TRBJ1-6	CASISTDSYNSPLHF	TGTGCCAGCATCTCGACAGACTCCTATAATTCACCCCTCCACTTT
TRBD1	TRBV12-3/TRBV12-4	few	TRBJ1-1	CASSLRARTGEAFF	TGTGCCAGCAGCTTACGAGCCCGGACAGGAGAAGCTTTCTTT
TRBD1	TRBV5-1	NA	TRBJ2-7	CASNFYSTPGQGDYEQYF	TGCGCCAGCAACTTCTACAGCACACCGGGACAGGGTGACTACGAGCAGTACTTC
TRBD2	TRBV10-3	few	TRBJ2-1	CAIRSLAGPNNEQFF	TGTGCCATCAGGTCCCTAGCGGGACCTAACAATGAGCAGTTCTTC
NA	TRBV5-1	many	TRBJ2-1	CATTAAVGGNEQFF	TGCGCCACAACGGCAGCGGTGGGGGGCAATGAGCAGTTCTTC
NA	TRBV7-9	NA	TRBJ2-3	CASSLRLAADTQYF	TGTGCCAGCAGCTTACGGCTAGCAGCAGATACGCAGTATTTT
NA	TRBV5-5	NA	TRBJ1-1	CASSFQEGTEAFF	TGTGCCAGCAGCTTTCAGGAGGGCACTGAAGCTTTCTTT
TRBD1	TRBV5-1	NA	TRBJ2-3	CASSPGTGESDTQYF	TGCGCCAGCAGCCCGGGGACAGGGGAGTCAGATACGCAGTATTTT
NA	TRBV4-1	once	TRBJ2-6	CASSQTPGAGANVLTF	TGCGCCAGCAGCCAAACTCCAGGGGCTGGGGCCAACGTCCTGACTTTC
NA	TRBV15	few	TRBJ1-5	CATSRPYQPQHF	TGTGCCACCAGCAGACCTTATCAGCCCCAGCATTTT
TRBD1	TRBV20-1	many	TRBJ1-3	CSASGQVAGNTIYF	TGCAGTGCTAGTGGACAGGTCGCGGGAAACACCATATATTTT
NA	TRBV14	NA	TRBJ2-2	CASRAGALNTGELFF	TGTGCCAGCAGGGCCGGGGCTCTGAACACCGGGGAGCTGTTTTTT
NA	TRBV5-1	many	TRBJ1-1	CASSLDGGRNTEAFF	TGCGCCAGCAGCTTGGACGGGGGCAGGAACACTGAAGCTTTCTTT
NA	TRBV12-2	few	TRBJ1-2	CASRHPDRAGFNYGYTF	TGTGCAAGTCGCCATCCTGACAGGGCGGGTTTTAACTATGGCTACACCTTC
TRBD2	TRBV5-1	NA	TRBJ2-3	CASSLDLAGATTDTQYF	TGCGCCAGCAGCTTGGACTTAGCGGGGGCCACCACAGATACGCAGTATTTT
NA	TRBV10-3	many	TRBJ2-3	CAISRRGTDTQYF	TGTGCCATCAGCAGACGGGGCACAGATACGCAGTATTTT
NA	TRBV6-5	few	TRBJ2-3	CASSYAPPGLRTDTQYF	TGTGCCAGCAGTTACGCGCCCCCCGGACTCCGCACAGATACGCAGTATTTT
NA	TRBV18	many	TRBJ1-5	CASSPDRNQPQHF	TGTGCCAGCAGCCCCGACAGAAATCAGCCCCAGCATTTT
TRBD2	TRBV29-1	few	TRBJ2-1	CSVEDPLGILAGGYNEQFF	TGCAGCGTTGAAGATCCTCTCGGGATACTAGCGGGAGGCTACAATGAGCAGTTCTTC
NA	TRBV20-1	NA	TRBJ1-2	CSASDVRSAYGYTF	TGCAGTGCTAGTGACGTACGGTCGGCCTATGGCTACACCTTC
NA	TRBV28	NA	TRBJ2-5	CASSSAQYF	TGTGCCAGCAGTTCGGCCCAGTACTTC
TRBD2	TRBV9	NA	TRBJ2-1	CASSPPPAGGSYNEQFF	TGTGCCAGCAGCCCCCCGCCAGCGGGAGGGTCTTACAATGAGCAGTTCTTC
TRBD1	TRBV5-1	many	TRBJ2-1	CASSLAGQYNEQFF	TGCGCCAGCAGCTTGGCGGGACAGTACAATGAGCAGTTCTTC
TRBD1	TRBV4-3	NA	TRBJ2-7	CASSQRRQGVIYEQYF	TGCGCCAGCAGCCAAAGAAGACAGGGGGTAATTTACGAGCAGTACTTC
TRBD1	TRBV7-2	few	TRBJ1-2	CASRRDSYGYTF	TGTGCCAGCAGAAGGGACAGCTATGGCTACACCTTC